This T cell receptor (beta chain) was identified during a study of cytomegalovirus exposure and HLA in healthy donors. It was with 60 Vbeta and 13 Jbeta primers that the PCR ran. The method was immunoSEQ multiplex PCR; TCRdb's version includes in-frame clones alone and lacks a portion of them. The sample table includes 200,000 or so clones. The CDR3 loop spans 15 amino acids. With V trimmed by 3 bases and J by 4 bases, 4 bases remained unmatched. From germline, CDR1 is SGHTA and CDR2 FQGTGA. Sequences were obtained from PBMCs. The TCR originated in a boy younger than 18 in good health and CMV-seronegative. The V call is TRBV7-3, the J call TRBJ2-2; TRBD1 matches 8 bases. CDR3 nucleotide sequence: TGTGCCAGCAGCTTTCAGGGGGCAGGCACCGGGGAGCTGTTTTTT. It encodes CASSFQGAGTGELFF. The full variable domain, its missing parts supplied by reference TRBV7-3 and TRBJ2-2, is GAGVSQTPSNKVTEKGKYVELRCDPISGHTALYWYRQSLGQGPEFLIYFQGTGAADDSGLPNDRFFAVRPEGSVSTLKIQRTERGDSAVYLCASSFQGAGTGELFFGEGSRLTVL.